The rows below give T cell receptor beta chains drawn from one sample of a study of blood T cell repertoires in COVID-19. Measured with immunoSEQ multiplex PCR; TCRdb has only the in-frame clones, and not every one. The profile shows 80,000 to 95,000 clones, over 75% of them singletons. Sequencing was done on a sample of peripheral blood. All receptors derive from an elderly woman with active or convalescent COVID-19. The CDR3 runs from the conserved cysteine through the conserved F or W. A D gene is named only where the DNA matches it firmly. Clone size is shown for a subset of rows, as once, few, many or a class of expanded clone.

j_gene: TRBJ2-3; abundance: NA; v_gene: TRBV3-1/TRBV3-2; d_gene: NA; CDR3aa: CASSQADRRGDTQYF; CDR3nt: TGTGCCAGCAGCCAAGCTGACCGTCGCGGAGATACGCAGTATTTT
j_gene: TRBJ2-5; abundance: NA; v_gene: TRBV6-5; d_gene: NA; CDR3aa: CASSHLHKETQYF; CDR3nt: TGTGCCAGCAGCCATCTTCACAAAGAGACCCAGTACTTC
j_gene: TRBJ2-1; abundance: NA; v_gene: TRBV4-1; d_gene: TRBD2; CDR3aa: CASSQRTSGGTSYNEQFF; CDR3nt: TGCGCCAGCAGCCAACGGACTAGCGGGGGAACATCCTACAATGAGCAGTTCTTC
j_gene: TRBJ2-2; abundance: NA; v_gene: TRBV2; d_gene: TRBD1; CDR3aa: CASSRQGVDTGELFF; CDR3nt: TGTGCCAGCAGCCGACAGGGGGTGGACACCGGGGAGCTGTTTTTT
j_gene: TRBJ1-1; abundance: NA; v_gene: TRBV11-1; d_gene: NA; CDR3aa: CASSLTQGSHTEAFF; CDR3nt: TGTGCCAGCAGCCTGACACAGGGAAGTCACACTGAAGCTTTCTTT
j_gene: TRBJ2-3; abundance: NA; v_gene: TRBV14; d_gene: TRBD1; CDR3aa: CASSQPGQGVDTQYF; CDR3nt: TGTGCCAGCAGCCAACCGGGACAGGGTGTGGATACGCAGTATTTT
j_gene: TRBJ1-4; abundance: NA; v_gene: TRBV4-3; d_gene: NA; CDR3aa: CASSQSGRGGEKLFF; CDR3nt: TGCGCCAGCAGCCAAAGCGGCCGCGGGGGCGAAAAACTGTTTTTT
j_gene: TRBJ2-1; abundance: NA; v_gene: TRBV14; d_gene: TRBD2; CDR3aa: CASSQDGVGGPSNEQFF; CDR3nt: TGTGCCAGCAGCCAAGATGGGGTGGGAGGGCCCTCCAATGAGCAGTTCTTC
j_gene: TRBJ2-3; abundance: NA; v_gene: TRBV19; d_gene: NA; CDR3aa: CASTVGHPNTDTQYF; CDR3nt: TGTGCCAGTACCGTCGGACACCCCAACACAGATACGCAGTATTTT
j_gene: TRBJ1-2; abundance: NA; v_gene: TRBV6-1; d_gene: NA; CDR3aa: CASSELGQTLANYGYTF; CDR3nt: TGTGCCAGCAGTGAGTTAGGACAGACTTTAGCTAACTATGGCTACACCTTC
j_gene: TRBJ1-3; abundance: NA; v_gene: TRBV15; d_gene: TRBD1; CDR3aa: CATSSPGQGAVNTIYF; CDR3nt: TGTGCCACCAGCAGCCCGGGACAGGGGGCCGTAAACACCATATATTTT
j_gene: TRBJ2-2; abundance: NA; v_gene: TRBV4-3; d_gene: TRBD2; CDR3aa: CASSQDFTSGTGELFF; CDR3nt: TGCGCCAGCAGCCAAGATTTCACTAGCGGAACCGGGGAGCTGTTTTTT
j_gene: TRBJ2-3; abundance: NA; v_gene: TRBV30; d_gene: NA; CDR3aa: CAWSLDRPYTDTQYF; CDR3nt: TGTGCCTGGAGTCTCGACAGGCCGTACACAGATACGCAGTATTTT
j_gene: TRBJ2-5; abundance: NA; v_gene: TRBV10-3; d_gene: NA; CDR3aa: CAISDSRQGETQYF; CDR3nt: TGTGCCATCAGTGACTCGCGGCAGGGAGAGACCCAGTACTTC
j_gene: TRBJ2-1; abundance: NA; v_gene: TRBV29-1; d_gene: TRBD2; CDR3aa: CSVVLAGGSYNEQFF; CDR3nt: TGCAGCGTTGTACTAGCGGGGGGGTCCTACAATGAGCAGTTCTTC
j_gene: TRBJ1-3; abundance: NA; v_gene: TRBV19; d_gene: NA; CDR3aa: CASSTGGSGNTIYF; CDR3nt: TGTGCCAGTAGTACGGGGGGCTCTGGAAACACCATATATTTT
j_gene: TRBJ1-2; abundance: NA; v_gene: TRBV5-6; d_gene: TRBD1; CDR3aa: CASSPMARTGTNYGYTF; CDR3nt: TGTGCCAGCAGCCCTATGGCCAGGACAGGGACTAACTATGGCTACACCTTC
j_gene: TRBJ1-2; abundance: once; v_gene: TRBV6-2/TRBV6-3; d_gene: NA; CDR3aa: CASSTPRQNGYTF; CDR3nt: TGTGCCAGCAGTACACCCCGACAGAATGGCTACACCTTC
j_gene: TRBJ2-1; abundance: NA; v_gene: TRBV4-2; d_gene: NA; CDR3aa: CASSQHRDSSYNEQFF; CDR3nt: TGTGCCAGCAGCCAACACCGGGACTCCTCCTACAATGAGCAGTTCTTC
j_gene: TRBJ1-5; abundance: NA; v_gene: TRBV7-8; d_gene: TRBD1; CDR3aa: CASSFQTGGVTQPQHF; CDR3nt: TGTGCCAGCAGCTTCCAAACAGGGGGGGTCACACAGCCCCAGCATTTT
j_gene: TRBJ2-7; abundance: NA; v_gene: TRBV30; d_gene: TRBD1; CDR3aa: CAWSAGGSRVAYEQYF; CDR3nt: TGTGCCTGGAGTGCAGGGGGTTCACGGGTAGCCTACGAGCAGTACTTC
j_gene: TRBJ2-3; abundance: NA; v_gene: TRBV6-6; d_gene: NA; CDR3aa: CASSYLTDTQYF; CDR3nt: TGTGCCAGCAGTTACCTAACAGATACGCAGTATTTT
j_gene: TRBJ2-2; abundance: once; v_gene: TRBV7-9; d_gene: NA; CDR3aa: CASSSSNTGELFF; CDR3nt: TGTGCCAGCAGCTCCTCCAACACCGGGGAGCTGTTTTTT
j_gene: TRBJ2-4; abundance: once; v_gene: TRBV11-1; d_gene: TRBD1; CDR3aa: CASSSGTGAANIQYF; CDR3nt: TGTGCCAGCAGCTCCGGGACAGGGGCCGCTAATATTCAGTACTTC
j_gene: TRBJ2-7; abundance: NA; v_gene: TRBV5-1; d_gene: NA; CDR3aa: CASSLDSYYYEQYF; CDR3nt: TGCGCCAGCAGCTTGGACAGCTATTACTACGAGCAGTACTTC
j_gene: TRBJ1-5; abundance: many; v_gene: TRBV5-1; d_gene: NA; CDR3aa: CASSLGLAGNQPQHF; CDR3nt: TGCGCCAGCAGCTTGGGGTTGGCTGGCAATCAGCCCCAGCATTTT
j_gene: TRBJ2-7; abundance: NA; v_gene: TRBV28; d_gene: NA; CDR3aa: CASSWSGTHSYEQYF; CDR3nt: TGTGCCAGCAGTTGGTCCGGGACACACTCCTACGAGCAGTACTTC
j_gene: TRBJ2-3; abundance: NA; v_gene: TRBV6-5; d_gene: NA; CDR3aa: CASGETPIPTDTQYF; CDR3nt: TGTGCCAGCGGGGAGACCCCAATTCCAACAGATACGCAGTATTTT
j_gene: TRBJ2-6; abundance: NA; v_gene: TRBV6-2/TRBV6-3; d_gene: NA; CDR3aa: CASSYSGSSGANVLTF; CDR3nt: TGTGCCAGCAGTTACTCCGGGAGCTCTGGGGCCAACGTCCTGACTTTC
j_gene: TRBJ2-1; abundance: NA; v_gene: TRBV7-2; d_gene: NA; CDR3aa: CASSLGGGGNNEQFF; CDR3nt: TGTGCCAGCAGCTTAGGGGGAGGGGGGAACAATGAGCAGTTCTTC
j_gene: TRBJ1-1; abundance: NA; v_gene: TRBV28; d_gene: TRBD1; CDR3aa: CASTRGGTGGYTEAFF; CDR3nt: TGTGCCAGCACCAGGGGGGGGACAGGGGGTTACACTGAAGCTTTCTTT
j_gene: TRBJ2-3; abundance: NA; v_gene: TRBV30; d_gene: TRBD2; CDR3aa: CAWSVGTSGTDTQYF; CDR3nt: TGTGCCTGGAGTGTAGGGACTAGCGGCACAGATACGCAGTATTTT
j_gene: TRBJ1-2; abundance: few; v_gene: TRBV5-4; d_gene: TRBD1; CDR3aa: CASSTRQGLAF; CDR3nt: TGTGCCAGCAGCACCAGACAGGGGTTGGCCTTC
j_gene: TRBJ2-7; abundance: NA; v_gene: TRBV28; d_gene: NA; CDR3aa: CASSLSPDSYEQYF; CDR3nt: TGTGCCAGCAGTTTATCGCCAGATTCCTACGAGCAGTACTTC
j_gene: TRBJ1-3; abundance: once; v_gene: TRBV29-1; d_gene: TRBD1; CDR3aa: CSVEDRAGSTGNTIYF; CDR3nt: TGCAGCGTAGAAGACAGGGCGGGATCCACTGGAAACACCATATATTTT
j_gene: TRBJ1-1; abundance: once; v_gene: TRBV24-1; d_gene: TRBD1; CDR3aa: CATSDFLTGTLGNTEAFF; CDR3nt: TGTGCCACCAGTGATTTCTTGACAGGGACTTTGGGGAACACTGAAGCTTTCTTT
j_gene: TRBJ1-4; abundance: NA; v_gene: TRBV24-1; d_gene: NA; CDR3aa: CATSDPLGGFEKLFF; CDR3nt: TGTGCCACCAGTGATCCCCTGGGGGGTTTTGAAAAACTGTTTTTT
j_gene: TRBJ1-2; abundance: few; v_gene: TRBV19; d_gene: NA; CDR3aa: CASFSGGGGYTF; CDR3nt: TGTGCCAGCTTCTCAGGCGGGGGGGGCTACACCTTC
j_gene: TRBJ2-7; abundance: NA; v_gene: TRBV7-2; d_gene: TRBD1; CDR3aa: CASSLVGQGGNYEQYF; CDR3nt: TGTGCCAGCAGCTTAGTGGGACAGGGGGGGAACTACGAGCAGTACTTC
j_gene: TRBJ1-2; abundance: NA; v_gene: TRBV5-8; d_gene: TRBD1; CDR3aa: CASSFPADRGVRYGYTF; CDR3nt: TGTGCCAGCAGCTTCCCCGCGGACAGGGGGGTTAGATATGGCTACACCTTC
j_gene: TRBJ2-3; abundance: NA; v_gene: TRBV19; d_gene: TRBD2; CDR3aa: CASSGRLAETAGDTQYF; CDR3nt: TGTGCCAGTAGTGGCCGACTAGCCGAAACCGCAGGGGATACGCAGTATTTT
j_gene: TRBJ1-6; abundance: NA; v_gene: TRBV10-3; d_gene: NA; CDR3aa: CATHNIPLGSNSPLHF; CDR3nt: TGTGCCACGCACAATATTCCTTTAGGGAGCAATTCACCCCTCCACTTT
j_gene: TRBJ1-1; abundance: once; v_gene: TRBV12-3/TRBV12-4; d_gene: NA; CDR3aa: CASSQTPEAFF; CDR3nt: TGTGCCAGCAGCCAGACTCCTGAAGCTTTCTTT
j_gene: TRBJ2-3; abundance: NA; v_gene: TRBV6-5; d_gene: TRBD1; CDR3aa: CASTSGTGSDTQYF; CDR3nt: TGTGCCAGCACCTCCGGGACAGGTTCAGATACGCAGTATTTT
j_gene: TRBJ2-1; abundance: NA; v_gene: TRBV11-3; d_gene: NA; CDR3aa: CASSLSGYEQFF; CDR3nt: TGTGCCAGCAGCTTATCCGGGTATGAGCAGTTCTTC
j_gene: TRBJ1-2; abundance: NA; v_gene: TRBV6-1; d_gene: NA; CDR3aa: CASSETGYGYTF; CDR3nt: TGTGCCAGCAGTGAGACAGGCTATGGCTACACCTTC
j_gene: TRBJ2-7; abundance: NA; v_gene: TRBV7-2; d_gene: TRBD2; CDR3aa: CASSPLQSGATSYEQYF; CDR3nt: TGTGCCAGCAGCCCACTACAAAGCGGGGCGACCTCCTACGAGCAGTACTTC
j_gene: TRBJ2-3; abundance: NA; v_gene: TRBV7-2; d_gene: NA; CDR3aa: CASSLILNTDTQYF; CDR3nt: TGTGCCAGCAGCTTAATCCTTAACACAGATACGCAGTATTTT
j_gene: TRBJ2-3; abundance: NA; v_gene: TRBV7-6; d_gene: NA; CDR3aa: CASSLMVSRTDTQYF; CDR3nt: TGTGCCAGCAGCCTAATGGTTAGTCGGACAGATACGCAGTATTTT
j_gene: TRBJ1-3; abundance: NA; v_gene: TRBV7-9; d_gene: TRBD1; CDR3aa: CASSRQGSTGNTIYF; CDR3nt: TGTGCCAGCAGCCGACAGGGAAGTACTGGAAACACCATATATTTT
j_gene: TRBJ2-1; abundance: few; v_gene: TRBV5-1; d_gene: NA; CDR3aa: CASSLVLARWNEQFF; CDR3nt: TGCGCCAGCAGCTTGGTCCTAGCGAGATGGAATGAGCAGTTCTTC